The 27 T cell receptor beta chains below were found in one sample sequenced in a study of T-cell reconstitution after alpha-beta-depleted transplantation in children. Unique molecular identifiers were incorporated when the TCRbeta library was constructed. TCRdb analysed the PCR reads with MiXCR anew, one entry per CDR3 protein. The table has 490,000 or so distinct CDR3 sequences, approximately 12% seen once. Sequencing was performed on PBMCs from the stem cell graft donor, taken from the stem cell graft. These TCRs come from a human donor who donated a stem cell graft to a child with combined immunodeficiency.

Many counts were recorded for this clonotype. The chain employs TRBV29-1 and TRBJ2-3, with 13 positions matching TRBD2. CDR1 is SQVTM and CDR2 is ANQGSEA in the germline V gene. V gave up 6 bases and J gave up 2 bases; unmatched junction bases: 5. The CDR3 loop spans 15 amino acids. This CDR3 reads CSVPGTSGDTDTQYF. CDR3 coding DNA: TGCAGCGTACCCGGGACTAGCGGGGACACAGATACGCAGTATTTT.

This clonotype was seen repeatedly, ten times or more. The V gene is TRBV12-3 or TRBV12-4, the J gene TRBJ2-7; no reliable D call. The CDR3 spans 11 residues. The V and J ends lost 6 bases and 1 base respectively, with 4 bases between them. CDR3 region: CASSQSYEQYF. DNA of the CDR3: TGTGCCAGCAGCCAATCCTACGAGCAGTACTTC.

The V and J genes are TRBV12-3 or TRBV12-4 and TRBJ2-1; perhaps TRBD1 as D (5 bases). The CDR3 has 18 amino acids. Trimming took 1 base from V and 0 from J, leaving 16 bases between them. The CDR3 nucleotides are TGTGCCAGCAGTTTAGTGGGGCTATTCACCCGCTCCTACAATGAGCAGTTCTTC. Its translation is CASSLVGLFTRSYNEQFF.

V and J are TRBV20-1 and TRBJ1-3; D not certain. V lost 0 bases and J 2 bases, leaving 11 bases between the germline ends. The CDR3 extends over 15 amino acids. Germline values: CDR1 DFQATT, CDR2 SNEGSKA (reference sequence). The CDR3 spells CSARDVFGAGNTIYF. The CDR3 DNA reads TGCAGTGCTAGAGATGTATTCGGGGCTGGAAACACCATATATTTT.

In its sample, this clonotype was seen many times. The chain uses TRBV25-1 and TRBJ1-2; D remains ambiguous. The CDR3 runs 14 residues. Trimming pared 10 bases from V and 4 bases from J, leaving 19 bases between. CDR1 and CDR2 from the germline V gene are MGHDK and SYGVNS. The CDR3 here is CATKNPRKRYGYTF. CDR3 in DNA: TGTGCCACCAAGAACCCCAGGAAGCGCTATGGCTACACCTTC.

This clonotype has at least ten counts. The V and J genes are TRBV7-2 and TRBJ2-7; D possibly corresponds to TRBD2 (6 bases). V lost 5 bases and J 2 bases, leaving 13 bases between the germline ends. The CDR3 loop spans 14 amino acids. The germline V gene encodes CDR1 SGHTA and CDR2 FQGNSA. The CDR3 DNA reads TGTGCCAGCAGCCACCAACCGGGAGCCTACGAGCAGTACTTC. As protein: CASSHQPGAYEQYF.

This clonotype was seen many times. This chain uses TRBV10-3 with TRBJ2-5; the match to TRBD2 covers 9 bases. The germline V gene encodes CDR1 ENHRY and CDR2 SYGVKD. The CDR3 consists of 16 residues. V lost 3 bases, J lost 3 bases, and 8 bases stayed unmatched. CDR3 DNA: TGTGCCATCAGTGATCCCGGGCGGGGGGGTGAAGAGACCCAGTACTTC. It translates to CAISDPGRGGEETQYF.

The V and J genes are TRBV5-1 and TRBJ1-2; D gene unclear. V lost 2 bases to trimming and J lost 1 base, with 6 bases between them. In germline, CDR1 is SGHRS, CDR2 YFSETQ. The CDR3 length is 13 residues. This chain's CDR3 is CASSFRVNYGYTF. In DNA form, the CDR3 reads TGCGCCAGCAGCTTTCGGGTTAACTATGGCTACACCTTC.

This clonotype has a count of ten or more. The CDR3 nucleotides read TGCGCCAGCAGCCAAACTCCAGACTCCTACAATGAGCAGTTCTTC. It yields the protein CASSQTPDSYNEQFF. The gene calls are TRBV4-3 and TRBJ2-1; D remains unclear. The CDR3 is 15 amino acids. Germline CDR1 is LGHNA and CDR2 is YSLEER. The V and J ends lost 2 bases and 0 bases respectively, with 8 bases between them.

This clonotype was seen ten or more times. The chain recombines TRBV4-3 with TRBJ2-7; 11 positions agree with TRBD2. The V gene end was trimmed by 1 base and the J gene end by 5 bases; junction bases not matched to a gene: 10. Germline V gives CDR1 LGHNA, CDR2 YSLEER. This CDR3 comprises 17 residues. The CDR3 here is CASSQGLAGGTGDEQYF. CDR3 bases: TGCGCCAGCAGCCAAGGGCTAGCGGGAGGCACGGGCGACGAGCAGTACTTC.

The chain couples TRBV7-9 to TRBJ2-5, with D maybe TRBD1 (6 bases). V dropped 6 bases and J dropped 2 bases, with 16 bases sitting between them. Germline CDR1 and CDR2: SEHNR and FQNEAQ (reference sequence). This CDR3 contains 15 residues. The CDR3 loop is CASRSPPGAQETQYF. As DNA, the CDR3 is TGTGCCAGCAGATCCCCTCCAGGGGCTCAAGAGACCCAGTACTTC.

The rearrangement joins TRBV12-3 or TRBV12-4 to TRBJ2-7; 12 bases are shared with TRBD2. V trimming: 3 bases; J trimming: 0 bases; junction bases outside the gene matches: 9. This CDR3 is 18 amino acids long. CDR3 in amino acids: CASSLGGLAGGSSYEQYF. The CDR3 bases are TGTGCCAGCAGTTTGGGGGGGCTAGCGGGGGGGAGCTCCTACGAGCAGTACTTC.

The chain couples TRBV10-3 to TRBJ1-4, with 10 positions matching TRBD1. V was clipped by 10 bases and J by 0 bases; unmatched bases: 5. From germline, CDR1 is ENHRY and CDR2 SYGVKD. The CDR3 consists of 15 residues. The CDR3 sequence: CATADRGATNEKLFF. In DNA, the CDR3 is TGTGCCACCGCGGACAGGGGGGCAACTAATGAAAAACTGTTTTTT.

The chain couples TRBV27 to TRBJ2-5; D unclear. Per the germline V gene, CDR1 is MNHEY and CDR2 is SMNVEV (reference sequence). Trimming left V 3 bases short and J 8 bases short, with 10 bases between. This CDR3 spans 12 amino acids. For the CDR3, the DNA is TGTGCCAGCAGTTTCAGGAAGGTAACCCAGTACTTC. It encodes CASSFRKVTQYF.

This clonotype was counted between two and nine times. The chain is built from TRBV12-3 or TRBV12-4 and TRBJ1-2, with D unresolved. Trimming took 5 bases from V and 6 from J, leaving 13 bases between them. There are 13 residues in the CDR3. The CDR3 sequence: CASSPHGWNGYTF. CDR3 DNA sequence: TGTGCCAGCAGTCCCCACGGTTGGAATGGCTACACCTTC.

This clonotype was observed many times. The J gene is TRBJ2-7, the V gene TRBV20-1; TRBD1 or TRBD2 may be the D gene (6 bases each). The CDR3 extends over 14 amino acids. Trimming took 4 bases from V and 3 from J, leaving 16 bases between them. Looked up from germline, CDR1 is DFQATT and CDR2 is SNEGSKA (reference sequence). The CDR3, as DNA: TGCAGTGCTACAATAGGGGGGAACCTCTACGAGCAGTACTTC. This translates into CSATIGGNLYEQYF.

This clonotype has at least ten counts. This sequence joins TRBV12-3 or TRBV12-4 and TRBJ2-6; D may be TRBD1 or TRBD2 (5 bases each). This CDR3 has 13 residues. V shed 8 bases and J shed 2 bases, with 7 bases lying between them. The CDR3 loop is CASWGTGANVLTF. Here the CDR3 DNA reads TGTGCCAGCTGGGGGACTGGGGCCAACGTCCTGACTTTC.

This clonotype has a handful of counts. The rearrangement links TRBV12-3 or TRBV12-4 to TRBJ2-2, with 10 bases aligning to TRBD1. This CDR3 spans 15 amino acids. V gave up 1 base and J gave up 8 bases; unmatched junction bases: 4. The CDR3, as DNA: TGTGCCAGCAGTTTAGGCGGACAGGGGGGAGGGGAGCTGTTTTTT. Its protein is CASSLGGQGGGELFF.

The CDR3 loop reads CAWSPFPYEQYF. The CDR3 nucleotides read TGTGCCTGGAGCCCCTTCCCCTACGAGCAGTACTTC. The chain employs TRBV30 and TRBJ2-7, with no clear D. The CDR3 runs 12 residues. The germline V gene has CDR1 GTSNPN and CDR2 SVGIG (reference sequence). Trimming shortened V by 3 bases and J by 2 bases, and 8 bases separated the two germline ends.

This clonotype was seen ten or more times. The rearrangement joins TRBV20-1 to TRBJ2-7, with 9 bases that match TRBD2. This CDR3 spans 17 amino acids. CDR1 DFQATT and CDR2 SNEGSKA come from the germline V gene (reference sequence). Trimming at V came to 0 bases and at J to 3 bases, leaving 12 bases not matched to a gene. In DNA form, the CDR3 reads TGCAGTGCTAGAGATAGCGGCGGGGGGGACACACTCTACGAGCAGTACTTC. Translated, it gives CSARDSGGGDTLYEQYF.

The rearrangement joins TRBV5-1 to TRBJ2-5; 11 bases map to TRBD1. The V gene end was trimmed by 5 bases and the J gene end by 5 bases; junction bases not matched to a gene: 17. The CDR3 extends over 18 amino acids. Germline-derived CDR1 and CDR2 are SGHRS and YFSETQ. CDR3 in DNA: TGCGCCAGCAGTCACGGCAACTCTGGGACAGGGGGTTTGGAGACCCAGTACTTC. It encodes CASSHGNSGTGGLETQYF.

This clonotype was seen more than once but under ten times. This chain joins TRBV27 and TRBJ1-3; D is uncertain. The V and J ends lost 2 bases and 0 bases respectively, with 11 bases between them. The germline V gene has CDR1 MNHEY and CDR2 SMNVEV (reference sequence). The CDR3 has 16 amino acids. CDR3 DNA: TGTGCCAGCAGTTTAACCGGGTTCTTCTCTGGAAACACCATATATTTT. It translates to CASSLTGFFSGNTIYF.

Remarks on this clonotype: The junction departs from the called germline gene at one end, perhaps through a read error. CDR3 DNA sequence: TGTGCCAGCACCTTAGGAGGGACAGGTTATGAAGCTTTCTTT. Translation: CASTLGGTGYEAFF. The chain has TRBV7-9 and TRBJ1-1; 8 nucleotides align to TRBD1. The CDR3 sequence is 14 residues long. Per the germline V gene, CDR1 is SEHNR and CDR2 is FQNEAQ (reference sequence).

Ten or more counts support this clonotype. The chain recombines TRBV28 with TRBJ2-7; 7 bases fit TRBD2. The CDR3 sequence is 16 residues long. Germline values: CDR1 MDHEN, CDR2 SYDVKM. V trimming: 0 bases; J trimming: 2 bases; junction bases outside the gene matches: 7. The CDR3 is CASSLWSSGATYEQYF. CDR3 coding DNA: TGTGCCAGCAGTTTATGGTCCAGCGGGGCCACCTACGAGCAGTACTTC. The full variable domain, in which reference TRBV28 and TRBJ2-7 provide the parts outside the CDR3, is DVKVTQSSRYLVKRTGEKVFLECVQDMDHENMFWYRQDPGLGLRLIYFSYDVKMKEKGDIPEGYSVSREKKERFSLILESASTNQTSMYLCASSLWSSGATYEQYFGPGTRLTVT.

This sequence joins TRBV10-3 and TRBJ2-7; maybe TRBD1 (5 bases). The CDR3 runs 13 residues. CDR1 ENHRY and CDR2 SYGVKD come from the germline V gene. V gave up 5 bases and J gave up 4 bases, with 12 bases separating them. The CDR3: CAISTVQGYEQYF. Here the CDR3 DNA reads TGTGCCATCAGTACCGTTCAGGGTTACGAGCAGTACTTC.

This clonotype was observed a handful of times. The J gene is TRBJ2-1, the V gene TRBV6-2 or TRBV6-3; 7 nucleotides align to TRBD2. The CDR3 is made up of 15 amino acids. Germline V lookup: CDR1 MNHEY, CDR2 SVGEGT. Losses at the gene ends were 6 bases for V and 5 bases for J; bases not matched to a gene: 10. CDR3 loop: CASSPGTTPNNEQFF. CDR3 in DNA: TGTGCCAGCAGCCCAGGGACTACGCCTAACAATGAGCAGTTCTTC.

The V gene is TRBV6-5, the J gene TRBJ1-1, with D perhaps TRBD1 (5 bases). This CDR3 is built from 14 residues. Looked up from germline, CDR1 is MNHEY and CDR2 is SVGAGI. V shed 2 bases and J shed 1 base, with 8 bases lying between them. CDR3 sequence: CASSYQGGNTEAFF. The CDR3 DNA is TGTGCCAGCAGTTACCAGGGAGGGAACACTGAAGCTTTCTTT.